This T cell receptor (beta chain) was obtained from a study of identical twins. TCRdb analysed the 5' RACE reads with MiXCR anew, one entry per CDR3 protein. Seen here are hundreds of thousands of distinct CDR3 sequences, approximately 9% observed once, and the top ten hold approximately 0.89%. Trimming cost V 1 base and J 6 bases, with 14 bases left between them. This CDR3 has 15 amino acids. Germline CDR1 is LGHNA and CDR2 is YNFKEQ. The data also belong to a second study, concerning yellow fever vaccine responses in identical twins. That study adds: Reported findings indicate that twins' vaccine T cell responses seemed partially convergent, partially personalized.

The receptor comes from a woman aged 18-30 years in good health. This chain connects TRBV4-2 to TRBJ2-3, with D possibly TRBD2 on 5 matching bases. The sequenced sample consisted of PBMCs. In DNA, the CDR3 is TGTGCCAGCAGCCAAGCGGGTCCCGGCGGGGATACGCAGTATTTT. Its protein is CASSQAGPGGDTQYF.